This T cell receptor (beta chain) emerged from a study of T-cell memory formation after mild COVID-19. Findings and limits, study-wide: A second wave expanding day 15 to 37 was CD4+-biased; contracting clones were balanced.

This clonotype was counted only a few times. Its target is not known. MiXCR was run by TCRdb on the 5' RACE reads, yielding one entry per CDR3 protein. The sample has a few hundred thousand distinct CDR3 sequences, about 17% seen once. Per germline, CDR1 SGHKS and CDR2 YYEKEE (reference sequence). The V end was cut by 1 base, the J end by 0 bases, with 10 bases between. The CDR3 length is 16 residues. The chain combines TRBV5-5 with TRBJ2-2; tentative D call: TRBD1 (6 bases). This receptor was obtained from a man between 18 and 35 years old who had mild COVID-19 (a few samples of this study predate the infection). Cell type and time point are not known. The source material was PBMCs or a T cell subset sorted from them (not recorded which). CDR3 bases: TGTGCCAGCAGCTTGTGGGGACAATCGAACACCGGGGAGCTGTTTTTT. Its protein is CASSLWGQSNTGELFF.